This passage covers 5 T cell receptor beta chains from one sample sequenced in a study of beta chain features in type 1 diabetes listed by TCRdb under 2018. Overall results and qualifications from the work: A moderate but significant shortening of TCRB CDR3 length was observed in type 1 diabetes patients in all four CD4+ subsets.

These receptors have no identified antigens. Library preparation employed the immunoSEQ multiplex PCR assay. The entire isolated RNA was reverse transcribed using the High Capacity cDNA Reverse Transcription Kit, and thus expressed TCRB transcripts were sequenced. As stored in TCRdb, this immuneACCESS dataset retains in-frame rearrangements with V and J assigned. A fraction of the clones does not appear; measured against another copy, unresolved V genes explain less than half of the discrepancy, and the remainder lacks a known reason. This sample has about 640,000 clones in its table, and under 15% of those were observed once. The ten largest clones represent 0.095% to 0.15% of the sample. Specimen: naive CD4+ T cells from blood. The cell subset or site label corresponds to: true naive CD4+ T cells. Receptors originate from a man between 25 and 39 years old with type 1 diabetes.

The rearrangement uses TRBV7-2 and TRBJ2-1, with D possibly TRBD1 on 5 matching bases. The germline CDR1 and CDR2 sequences are SGHTA and FQGNSA. Trimming pared 0 bases from V and 7 bases from J, leaving 13 bases between. The CDR3 spans 15 residues. Here the CDR3 reads CASSLAWTNGNEQFF. DNA of the CDR3: TGTGCCAGCAGCTTAGCTTGGACAAACGGGAATGAGCAGTTCTTC.

Worth noting for this clone: Other DNA sequences in the sample encode the same CDR3. The chain employs TRBV4-3 and TRBJ2-7; D uncertain. The CDR3 spans 14 residues. V lost 0 bases to trimming and J lost 0 bases, with 6 bases between them. The germline V gene has CDR1 LGHNA and CDR2 YSLEER. The CDR3 spells CASSQDPRSYEQYF. The CDR3 nucleotides are TGCGCCAGCAGCCAAGATCCCCGCTCCTACGAGCAGTACTTC.

The rearrangement uses TRBV4-1 and TRBJ2-3; D tentatively reads TRBD1 or TRBD2 (5 bases each). The CDR3 sequence is 16 residues long. The V gene lost 5 bases and the J gene lost 0 bases, with 15 bases spanning the gap. Germline V lookup: CDR1 MGHRA, CDR2 YSYEKL. The chain's CDR3 is CASSTRDQPSTDTQYF. The CDR3, as DNA: TGCGCCAGCAGCACCAGGGACCAACCTAGCACAGATACGCAGTATTTT.

The table lists this clone with a few counts. This chain joins TRBV2 and TRBJ2-5, with D unresolved. This CDR3 has 13 amino acids. Germline CDR1 is SNHLY and CDR2 is FYNNEI. The V and J ends lost 7 bases and 7 bases respectively, with 16 bases between them. CDR3: CASTEDGKGTQYF. CDR3 DNA sequence: TGTGCCAGCACCGAGGACGGAAAGGGGACCCAGTACTTC.

The V and J genes are TRBV9 and TRBJ1-3, with 7 positions matching TRBD1. The CDR3 sequence is 14 residues long. The V gene end was trimmed by 4 bases and the J gene end by 2 bases; junction bases not matched to a gene: 3. The germline CDR1 and CDR2 sequences are SGDLS and YYNGEE. CDR3 residues: CASSQGQPGNTIYF. CDR3 in DNA: TGTGCCAGCAGCCAGGGACAGCCTGGAAACACCATATATTTT.